The 18 T cell receptor beta chains below all came from one sample that was sequenced in a study of shared clonotypes between healthy human individuals. Here immunoSEQ multiplex PCR was the method, and the copy in TCRdb shows in-frame clones only, minus some. The top ten clones hold more than 0.1% of a sample with millions of clones, roughly 94% of them seen once. Input material: naive CD4+ T cells sorted from blood. Indicated subset: CD45RA+ positively selected. The receptors were sampled from a man aged 18-30 years in good health.

The V and J genes are TRBV6-5 and TRBJ2-1; 10 positions agree with TRBD2. The CDR3 is made up of 14 amino acids. Germline trimming cut 5 bases from V and 6 bases from J; bases unmatched to any gene: 4. Germline CDR1 MNHEY, CDR2 SVGAGI. DNA for the CDR3: TGTGCCAGCAGTCCCGAGCGGGGGGGCAATGAGCAGTTCTTC. As protein: CASSPERGGNEQFF.

V usage is TRBV7-9 and J usage is TRBJ1-3; D remains unclear. Between the trimmed V and J ends, which lost 3 bases and 10 bases, there was a span of 22 bases. Germline V gene sequence: CDR1 SEHNR, CDR2 FQNEAQ (reference sequence). The CDR3 runs to 16 residues. CDR3 nucleotide sequence: TGTGCCAGCAGCTTGGGAGACACGGGCGGAGGTTGGACCATATATTTT. The encoded protein is CASSLGDTGGGWTIYF.

This clone showed up many times. The chain carries TRBV30 and TRBJ2-7; 12 bases map to TRBD2. Germline V gene lookup returns CDR1 GTSNPN and CDR2 SVGIG (reference sequence). The CDR3 has 15 amino acids. Trimming removed 2 bases from V and 5 bases from J; junction bases left unmatched: 7. CDR3 DNA: TGTGCCTGGAGTTGGCTAGCGGGAGGGCCTAACGAGCAGTACTTC. Residues: CAWSWLAGGPNEQYF.

This clone was seen just once. The rearrangement links TRBV6-6 to TRBJ2-7, with 8 bases lining up with TRBD1. The germline gives CDR1 MNHNY, CDR2 SVGAGI (reference sequence). The CDR3 sequence is 14 residues long. V was clipped by 5 bases and J by 0 bases; unmatched bases: 3. The CDR3 sequence is CASSGTGISYEQYF. DNA for the CDR3: TGTGCCAGCAGTGGGACAGGTATCTCCTACGAGCAGTACTTC.

Comment on this clone: The sample holds other DNA sequences that translate to the same CDR3. V and J are TRBV2 and TRBJ1-1, with 9 bases fitting TRBD1. Germline CDR1 and CDR2: SNHLY and FYNNEI. With 5 bases clipped from V and 2 bases from J, the junction kept 3 bases outside the gene matches. The CDR3 spans 14 residues. The CDR3 loop is CASSRDRVNTEAFF. The CDR3 nucleotides read TGTGCCAGCAGTAGGGACAGGGTAAACACTGAAGCTTTCTTT.

The gene calls are TRBV6-1 and TRBJ1-5; no definite D call. Germline CDR1 and CDR2: MNHNS and SASEGT. V gave up 1 base and J gave up 2 bases, with 9 bases separating them. The CDR3 sequence is 15 residues long. The chain's CDR3 is CASSEGRSGNQPQHF. CDR3 sequence (DNA): TGTGCCAGCAGTGAAGGCAGGTCCGGCAATCAGCCCCAGCATTTT.

The V call is TRBV27, the J call TRBJ1-5; TRBD1 agrees at 7 bases. The germline gives CDR1 MNHEY, CDR2 SMNVEV (reference sequence). J was trimmed by 2 bases and V by 7 bases; bases with no gene match: 11. The CDR3 consists of 16 residues. The CDR3, as DNA: TGTGCCAGCACCCTCAAAGGGGGCCTTGGCAATCAGCCCCAGCATTTT. This translates into CASTLKGGLGNQPQHF.

The V call is TRBV5-1, the J call TRBJ2-7; 7 nucleotides align to TRBD1. CDR3 size: 14 residues. The trim removed 0 bases at V and 4 bases at J, leaving 4 bases unmatched. CDR1 is SGHRS, CDR2 YFSETQ, per germline. The chain's CDR3 is CASSLVQGIYEQYF. CDR3 nucleotide sequence: TGCGCCAGCAGCTTGGTACAGGGGATATACGAGCAGTACTTC. Based on the CDR3 plus reference TRBV5-1 and TRBJ2-7, the full variable domain is KAGVTQTPRYLIKTRGQQVTLSCSPISGHRSVSWYQQTPGQGLQFLFEYFSETQRNKGNFPGRFSGRQFSNSRSEMNVSTLELGDSALYLCASSLVQGIYEQYFGPGTRLTVT.

Worth noting for this clone: Other DNA sequences within the sample encode an identical CDR3. The gene calls are TRBV5-4 and TRBJ2-5, with no clear D. Per germline, CDR1 SGHNT and CDR2 YYREEE (reference sequence). Trimming removed 0 bases at V and 1 base at J, with 4 bases between. The CDR3 extends over 13 amino acids. Here the CDR3 reads CASSLGPQETQYF. The CDR3 region has the DNA TGTGCCAGCAGCTTGGGACCCCAAGAGACCCAGTACTTC.

This sequence joins TRBV7-2 and TRBJ2-3; 9 bases match TRBD1. There are 14 residues in the CDR3. V trimming: 5 bases; J trimming: 6 bases; junction bases outside the gene matches: 6. CDR1 is SGHTA and CDR2 is FQGNSA in the germline V gene. The CDR3 protein is CASSPDRGMDTQYF. DNA for the CDR3: TGTGCCAGCAGCCCAGACAGGGGGATGGATACGCAGTATTTT.

The chain recombines TRBV29-1 with TRBJ2-4; D gene unclear. Germline V gene lookup returns CDR1 SQVTM and CDR2 ANQGSEA. The CDR3 runs to 14 residues. With 4 bases removed from V and 1 base from J, the gap between germline ends came to 11 bases. For the CDR3, the DNA is TGCAGCGTTGGTCTACGGGCGGCCAAAAACATTCAGTACTTC. It encodes CSVGLRAAKNIQYF.

This chain links TRBV5-6 with TRBJ2-7; the match to TRBD2 covers 8 bases. The CDR3 spans 16 residues. The germline V gene encodes CDR1 SGHDT and CDR2 YYEEEE. Trimming removed 4 bases from V and 0 bases from J; junction bases left unmatched: 9. CDR3 residues: CASSPGTGGSSYEQYF. The CDR3 region has the DNA TGTGCCAGCAGCCCAGGTACGGGGGGGAGCTCCTACGAGCAGTACTTC.

The V and J genes are TRBV5-4 and TRBJ2-3; 13 bases agree with TRBD2. V shed 4 bases and J 5 bases; nucleotides not matched to a gene: 10. Germline CDR1 and CDR2: SGHNT and YYREEE (reference sequence). The CDR3 totals 17 residues. In nucleotides, the CDR3 is TGTGCCAGCAGCCCCTCGACTAGCGGGGGGAAACAAGATACGCAGTATTTT. This codes for CASSPSTSGGKQDTQYF.

Concerning this clone itself: The sample holds other DNA sequences that translate to the same CDR3. CDR3 sequence: CASSEGQPYEQYF. CDR3 in DNA: TGTGCCAGCTCAGAGGGACAGCCCTACGAGCAGTACTTC. This chain joins TRBV18 and TRBJ2-7; TRBD1 matches 7 bases. Per germline, CDR1 KGHSH and CDR2 LQKENI. This CDR3 is built from 13 residues. The junction had 3 bases not matched to a gene; V was cut back by 5 bases and J by 2 bases.

The V gene is TRBV6-6, the J gene TRBJ2-1; D is possibly TRBD2 (7 bases). Germline assignment: CDR1 MNHNY and CDR2 SVGAGI (reference sequence). The CDR3 totals 16 residues. Between the trimmed V and J ends, which lost 9 bases and 11 bases, there was a span of 29 bases. CDR3 sequence (DNA): TGTGCCAGTAAACAGGTTCCAGCTAGCGGACAGCCCCAGCAGTTCTTC. It specifies CASKQVPASGQPQQFF.

The genes are TRBV6-5 and TRBJ1-1, with D hard to call. Germline V gene lookup returns CDR1 MNHEY and CDR2 SVGAGI. The CDR3 length is 11 residues. Trimming shortened V by 8 bases and J by 10 bases, and 14 bases separated the two germline ends. The CDR3 DNA follows: TGTGCCAGCGGAAGAAAGGAAGGAGCTTTCTTT. This encodes CASGRKEGAFF.

The chain has TRBV4-3 and TRBJ1-3; D unclear. Deletions cut 0 bases from V and 0 bases from J, with 12 bases between. The CDR3 extends over 17 amino acids. In germline, CDR1 is LGHNA, CDR2 YSLEER. DNA of the CDR3: TGCGCCAGCAGCCAAGATAGGATTCAGATCTCTGGAAACACCATATATTTT. This encodes CASSQDRIQISGNTIYF.

The chain combines TRBV28 with TRBJ2-7; 11 bases map to TRBD1. CDR3 length equals 15 residues. CDR1 is MDHEN, CDR2 SYDVKM, per germline. Germline trimming cut 1 base from V and 2 bases from J; bases unmatched to any gene: 1. The DNA for the CDR3 is TGTGCCAGCAGTTTATTGGGACAGGGGGCCTACGAGCAGTACTTC. It translates to CASSLLGQGAYEQYF.